A selection of T cell receptor beta chains follows, all from one sample in a study of naive and memory T cell subsets. TCRdb processed the UMI-ligation and nested PCR reads anew with MiXCR; each CDR3 protein has one entry. The table records about 120,000 distinct CDR3 sequences, 36% of them present only once. The specimen sequenced was central memory CD4+ T cells from blood. The source of these receptors is a human donor in good health. The CDR3 runs from the conserved cysteine through the conserved F or W. A D gene is named only where the DNA matches it firmly. Some rows mark clone size as missing; the rest say once, few, many or name a class of expanded clone.

v_gene	abundance	j_gene	d_gene	CDR3nt	CDR3aa
TRBV7-2	NA	TRBJ2-5	NA	TGTGCCAGCAGCTTAATTTGGGGGCAGCTGGAGACCCAGTACTTC	CASSLIWGQLETQYF
TRBV30	NA	TRBJ2-6	NA	TGTGCCTGGAGTCCTATGAGACAGTCCGGGGCCAACGTCCTGACTTTC	CAWSPMRQSGANVLTF
TRBV18	few	TRBJ1-5	TRBD1	TGTGCCAGCTCACCACGTCGGCTGGGACAGCCGATCAATCAGCCCCAGCATTTT	CASSPRRLGQPINQPQHF
TRBV6-1	few	TRBJ1-3	NA	TGTGCCAGCAGTCGAGCAGGGTCCTCTGGAAACACCATATATTTT	CASSRAGSSGNTIYF
TRBV18	many	TRBJ2-6	NA	TGTGCCAGCTCACCACCTGGCGCCAGGACATCTGGGGCCAACGTCCTGACTTTC	CASSPPGARTSGANVLTF
TRBV3-1	NA	TRBJ2-1	TRBD2	TGTGCCAGCAGCACCAGACTAGCGAGAACCAATGAGCAGTTCTTC	CASSTRLARTNEQFF
TRBV27	NA	TRBJ2-7	NA	TGTGCCAGCGCCCCCCGCCGGAGTGGGGGCAGGGATGAGCAGTACTTC	CASAPRRSGGRDEQYF
TRBV30	NA	TRBJ2-1	NA	TGTGCCTGGAGCCCCGGGCCGCCAGGCCTCACGCAGTTCTTC	CAWSPGPPGLTQFF
TRBV5-4	few	TRBJ2-2	NA	TGTGCCAGCAGCAGAGACAGGCTATCCACCGGGGAGCTGTTTTTT	CASSRDRLSTGELFF
TRBV20-1	NA	TRBJ2-2	TRBD2	TGCAGTCGGGAGGGGAACACCGGGGAGCTGTTTTTT	CSREGNTGELFF
TRBV6-4	NA	TRBJ2-5	TRBD2	TGTGCCAGCAGTGCTGAGGAGGTGACTAGCGGGAACCAAGAGACCCAGTACTTC	CASSAEEVTSGNQETQYF
TRBV5-4	NA	TRBJ2-1	TRBD2	TGTGCCAGCAGCTTGGTCCCACTAGCGGGAGTGGCCTACAATGAGCAGTTCTTC	CASSLVPLAGVAYNEQFF
TRBV29-1	NA	TRBJ2-2	NA	TGCAGCGTTGAAGGTCCGTCAGGGGCCGGGGAGCTGTTTTTT	CSVEGPSGAGELFF
TRBV6-1	many	TRBJ2-3	TRBD2	TGTGCCAGCAGTGAAAGGGCTAGCGGGAGTGTCATTAGCACAGATACGCAGTATTTT	CASSERASGSVISTDTQYF
TRBV6-2/TRBV6-3	NA	TRBJ2-1	TRBD2	TGTGCCAGCAGCGGGACTAGCGGGAGGTTTGATGAGCAGTTCTTC	CASSGTSGRFDEQFF
TRBV28	NA	TRBJ2-4	NA	TGTGCCAGCAGTTTTTCGGCGGGCGCGGCTGCGACCATGAACATTCAGTACTTC	CASSFSAGAAATMNIQYF
TRBV6-6	NA	TRBJ1-4	TRBD1	TGTGCCAGCAGTAACAGGGGGTCTAATGAAAAACTGTTTTTT	CASSNRGSNEKLFF
TRBV29-1	NA	TRBJ2-2	TRBD2	TGCAGCGCCGGCAAAGGACTAGTCGGGGAGCTGTTTTTT	CSAGKGLVGELFF
TRBV12-3/TRBV12-4	NA	TRBJ2-5	TRBD1	TGTGCCAGCAGTCCGACCGGACAGGGACATCGGGGGACCCAGTACTTC	CASSPTGQGHRGTQYF
TRBV7-2	NA	TRBJ2-3	NA	TGTGCCAGCAGCTTGAACGTTCGAATAGATACGCAGTATTTT	CASSLNVRIDTQYF
TRBV7-6	NA	TRBJ1-1	TRBD1	TGTGCCAGCAGCTTAGGCTACAGGGGAGGGAACACTGAAGCTTTCTTT	CASSLGYRGGNTEAFF
TRBV28	NA	TRBJ2-7	NA	TGTGCCAGCAGTTTACTCGCGGGGTTCCCCTACGAGCAGTACTTC	CASSLLAGFPYEQYF
TRBV5-1	NA	TRBJ1-4	NA	TGCGCCAGCAGCTTGGGAGGAAAACTGTTTTTT	CASSLGGKLFF
TRBV19	NA	TRBJ1-5	TRBD1	TGTGCCAGTAGTACTACAGGGGCGCGGAGCAATCAGCCCCAGCATTTT	CASSTTGARSNQPQHF
TRBV14	NA	TRBJ2-5	TRBD2	TGTGCCAGCAGCCCGGGACTAGCGGCACAAGAGACCCAGTACTTC	CASSPGLAAQETQYF
TRBV29-1	many	TRBJ2-2	TRBD2	TGCAGCGTTCGGGGGTCTAGCGGGAGGACCGGGGAGCTGTTTTTT	CSVRGSSGRTGELFF
TRBV6-1	NA	TRBJ2-7	TRBD2	TGTGCCAGCAGTAAAGGGACTAGCGGGAGTAACGAGCAGTACTTC	CASSKGTSGSNEQYF
TRBV11-2	NA	TRBJ2-2	NA	TGTGCCAGCAGCTTAGGAGGATCTCTCAACCGGGACTTTTACACCGGGGAGCTGTTTTTT	CASSLGGSLNRDFYTGELFF
TRBV20-1	NA	TRBJ2-3	NA	TGCAGTGCTAGGGTCCTAGTCCCAGATACGCAGTATTTT	CSARVLVPDTQYF
TRBV5-1	few	TRBJ2-1	NA	TGCGCCAGCACCGACGACAGGAATGCTTACAATGAGCAGTTCTTC	CASTDDRNAYNEQFF
TRBV30	few	TRBJ2-7	NA	TGTGCCTGGAGTGCAGGTTCCGGGACCTACTACGAGCAGTACTTC	CAWSAGSGTYYEQYF
TRBV5-1	NA	TRBJ2-5	NA	TGCGCCAGCAGCTTGCCTGCGGGTACGGAGACCCAGTACTTC	CASSLPAGTETQYF
TRBV20-1	NA	TRBJ1-2	NA	TGCAGTGCTTTGTACCCCAATGGCTACACCTTC	CSALYPNGYTF
TRBV11-2	NA	TRBJ2-2	NA	TGTGCCAGCAGCCGGTTAGCGAACACCGGGGAGCTGTTTTTT	CASSRLANTGELFF
TRBV27	many	TRBJ2-6	TRBD1	TGTGCCAGCAGTTTTAAGAGGACAGGGCCGTTGGGAGGGGCCAACGTCCTGACTTTC	CASSFKRTGPLGGANVLTF
TRBV3-1	NA	TRBJ2-3	TRBD2	TGTGCCAGCAGCCATGTTGTTCCGGGACTAGTAGCGGACACAGATACGCAGTATTTT	CASSHVVPGLVADTDTQYF
TRBV29-1	NA	TRBJ2-1	TRBD2	TGCAGCGTAGGGAGGGTCGGTGAGCAGTTCTTC	CSVGRVGEQFF
TRBV6-5	NA	TRBJ2-2	NA	TGTGCCAGTAGTTACGGGACACCGAACACCGGGGAGCTGTTTTTT	CASSYGTPNTGELFF
TRBV9	NA	TRBJ2-2	NA	TGTGCCAGCAGCCAAGAAATGGGGGGGGAGCTGTTTTTT	CASSQEMGGELFF
TRBV12-3/TRBV12-4	few	TRBJ2-3	NA	TGTGCCAGCAGTTTAAGCGGTAGCACAGATACGCAGTATTTT	CASSLSGSTDTQYF
TRBV12-3/TRBV12-4	NA	TRBJ1-2	NA	TGTGCCAGCACCCCCGACACTTATGGCTACACCTTC	CASTPDTYGYTF
TRBV6-2/TRBV6-3	many	TRBJ2-1	TRBD2	TGTGCCAGCACCCGGACTAGCGGGAGGGGTGAGCAGTTCTTC	CASTRTSGRGEQFF
TRBV11-2	NA	TRBJ2-7	TRBD1	TGTGCCAGCAGCTTTAAGGGACAGGGCTTCTACGAGCAGTACTTC	CASSFKGQGFYEQYF
TRBV5-4	few	TRBJ2-7	NA	TGTGCCAGCAGCTTGGAAGCTTCCTACGAGCAGTACTTC	CASSLEASYEQYF
TRBV11-2	NA	TRBJ2-7	TRBD2	TGTGCCAGCAGCTTAAACGCCGACGCGATTGGAGCGGGAGAGGTCGAGCAGTACTTC	CASSLNADAIGAGEVEQYF
TRBV7-3	NA	TRBJ2-7	TRBD2	TGTGCCAGCAGCCCCTCATCCGCGGGGGGCGAGCAGTACTTC	CASSPSSAGGEQYF
TRBV24-1	few	TRBJ2-1	TRBD2	TGTGCCACCAGTGTAGGCGGGAGTCGGAATGAGCAGTTCTTC	CATSVGGSRNEQFF
TRBV6-1	NA	TRBJ2-3	NA	TGTGCCAGCAGTGAGAGTCGGGTTGCAGATACGCAGTATTTT	CASSESRVADTQYF
TRBV7-9	NA	TRBJ2-7	NA	TGTGCCAGCAGCTTAATTGGAGGAAATTCCTACGAGCAGTACTTC	CASSLIGGNSYEQYF
TRBV29-1	NA	TRBJ2-3	NA	TGCAGCATTAACCCGACCAGGGGAGATACGCAGTATTTT	CSINPTRGDTQYF
TRBV7-2	NA	TRBJ1-1	NA	TGTGCCAGCAGCTTAGAGGGGCTTATGAACACTGAAGCTTTCTTT	CASSLEGLMNTEAFF
TRBV2	NA	TRBJ2-5	NA	TGTGCCATACAGCAGTACCAAGAGACCCAGTACTTC	CAIQQYQETQYF
TRBV20-1	NA	TRBJ2-4	NA	TGCAGTGCTAGTTACTCAGGGAAGGCCAAAAACATTCAGTACTTC	CSASYSGKAKNIQYF
TRBV12-3/TRBV12-4	NA	TRBJ2-5	TRBD2	TGTGCCAGCAGTTTAGGACTAGCGGGCACAGAGACCCAGTACTTC	CASSLGLAGTETQYF
TRBV29-1	many	TRBJ1-1	NA	TGCAGCGTTCACACAGGCCTAATGAACACTGAAGCTTTCTTT	CSVHTGLMNTEAFF
TRBV7-2	NA	TRBJ2-7	NA	TGTGCCAGCAGCCCGAGGACGGGAGACGGAGAGCAGTACTTC	CASSPRTGDGEQYF
TRBV7-8	NA	TRBJ2-1	NA	TGTGCCAGCAGCTTAGCGCAGGGGCGGAATGAGCAGTTCTTC	CASSLAQGRNEQFF
TRBV5-1	NA	TRBJ2-6	TRBD1	TGCGCCAGCAGCTTGTGGTGGACAGGTAACTCTGGGGCCAACGTCCTGACTTTC	CASSLWWTGNSGANVLTF
TRBV20-1	NA	TRBJ1-2	TRBD1	TGCAGTGCAGGTGGGACAGGGGAAAGCTACACCTTC	CSAGGTGESYTF
TRBV28	NA	TRBJ2-4	NA	TGTGCCAGCAGTGCAGGGTTGGGGGGATTAGCCAAAAACATTCAGTACTTC	CASSAGLGGLAKNIQYF